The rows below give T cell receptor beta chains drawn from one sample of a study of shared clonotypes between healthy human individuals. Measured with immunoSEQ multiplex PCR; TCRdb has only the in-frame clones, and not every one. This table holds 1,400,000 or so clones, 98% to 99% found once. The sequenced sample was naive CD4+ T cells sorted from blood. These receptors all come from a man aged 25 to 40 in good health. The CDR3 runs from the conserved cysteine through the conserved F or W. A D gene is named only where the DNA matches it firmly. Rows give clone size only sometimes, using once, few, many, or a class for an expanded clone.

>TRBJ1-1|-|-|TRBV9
TGTGCCAGCAGCGTAGCTTCTGTGAGGAACACTGAAGCTTTCTTT
CASSVASVRNTEAFF
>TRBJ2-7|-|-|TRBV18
TGTGCCAGCTCACCCACAGGGTTAGAGCAGTACTTC
CASSPTGLEQYF
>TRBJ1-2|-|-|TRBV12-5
TGTGCTAGTGGTTTGCCCCCCCCGAAGAGTATCAATGGCTACACCTTC
CASGLPPPKSINGYTF
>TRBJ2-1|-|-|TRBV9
TGTGCCAGCAGCGCCAGATTCCGGGACACGGCACAGGGGCAGTTCTTC
CASSARFRDTAQGQFF
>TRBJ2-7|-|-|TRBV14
TGTGCCAGCAGCCCCCGAACAGGGTCCCAAAGTTACGAGCAGTACTTC
CASSPRTGSQSYEQYF
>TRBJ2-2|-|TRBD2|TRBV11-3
TGTGCCAGCAGCCGACTAGCGGGTGGCACCGGGGAGCTGTTTTTT
CASSRLAGGTGELFF
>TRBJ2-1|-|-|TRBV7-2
TGTGCCAGCAGCTTAGAGTTTGTCGCAGTCTTC
CASSLEFVAVF
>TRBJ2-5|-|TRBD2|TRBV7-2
TGTGCCAGCAGCCCTGGACTAGCGGGAAGGACCCAGTACTTC
CASSPGLAGRTQYF
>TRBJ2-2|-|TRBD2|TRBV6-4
TGTGCCAGCAGTCTAGCGGGGGACACCGGGGAGCTGTTTTTT
CASSLAGDTGELFF
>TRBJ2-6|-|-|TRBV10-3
TGTGCCATCAGTGAGTCCGGGGCAGCCGGGGCCAACGTCCTGACTTTC
CAISESGAAGANVLTF
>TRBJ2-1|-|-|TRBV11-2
TGTGCCAGCAGCTGGACAGCAAACAATGAGCAGTTCTTC
CASSWTANNEQFF
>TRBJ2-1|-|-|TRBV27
TGTGCCAGCAGTCCCATCCGGGACTACAATGAGCAGTTCTTC
CASSPIRDYNEQFF
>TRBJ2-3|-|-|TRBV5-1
TGCGCCAGCAGTAGGTGGGAGAACACAGATACGCAGTATTTT
CASSRWENTDTQYF
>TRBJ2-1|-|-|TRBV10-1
TGCGCCAGCAGTGAGGACAGAGCAGGATACAATGAGCAGTTCTTC
CASSEDRAGYNEQFF
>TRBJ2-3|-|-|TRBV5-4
TGTGCCAGCAGGACACGGATCGACAAATCAGATACGCAGTATTTT
CASRTRIDKSDTQYF
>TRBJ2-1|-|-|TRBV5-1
TGCGCCAGCAGCACCCTGGACCTCTCCTACAATGAGCAGTTCTTC
CASSTLDLSYNEQFF
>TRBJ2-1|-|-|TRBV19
TGTGCCAGTAGTATTTATCCGGGGTTAGGCTCCTACAATGAGCAGTTCTTC
CASSIYPGLGSYNEQFF
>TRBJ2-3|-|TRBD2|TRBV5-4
TGTGCCAGCAGCCGTCGACTAGCGGGAGGCACAGATACGCAGTATTTT
CASSRRLAGGTDTQYF
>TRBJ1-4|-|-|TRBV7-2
TGTGCCAGCAGCTTATCAGCAACTAATGAAAAACTGTTTTTT
CASSLSATNEKLFF
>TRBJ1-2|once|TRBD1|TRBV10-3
TGTGCCATCAGAGGACAGGGGGGAACTTATGGCTACACCTTC
CAIRGQGGTYGYTF